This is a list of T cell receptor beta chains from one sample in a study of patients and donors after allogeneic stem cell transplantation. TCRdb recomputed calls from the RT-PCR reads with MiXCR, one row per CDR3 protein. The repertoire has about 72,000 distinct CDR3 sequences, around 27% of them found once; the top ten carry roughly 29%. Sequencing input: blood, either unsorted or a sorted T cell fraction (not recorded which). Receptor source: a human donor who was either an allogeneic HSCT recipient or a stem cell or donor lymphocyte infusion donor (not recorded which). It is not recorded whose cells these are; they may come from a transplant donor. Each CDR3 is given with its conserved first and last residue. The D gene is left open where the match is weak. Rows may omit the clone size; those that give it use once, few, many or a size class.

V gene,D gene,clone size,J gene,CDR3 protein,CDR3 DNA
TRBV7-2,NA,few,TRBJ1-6,CASSSNNSPLHF,TGTGCCAGCAGCTCCAATAATTCACCCCTCCACTTT
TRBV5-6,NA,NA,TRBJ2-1,CASRGRRSNEQFF,TGTGCCAGCAGGGGTCGCAGATCCAATGAGCAGTTCTTC
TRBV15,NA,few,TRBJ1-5,CATSLDLNSNQPQHF,TGTGCCACCAGCCTCGACCTTAATAGCAATCAGCCCCAGCATTTT
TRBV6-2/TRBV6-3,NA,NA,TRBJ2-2,CASSYTGTTRGELFF,TGTGCCAGCAGTTACACGGGGACCACGAGAGGGGAGCTGTTTTTT
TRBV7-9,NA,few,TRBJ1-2,CASSSGAFSYGYTF,TGTGCCAGCAGTTCGGGAGCCTTTAGCTATGGCTACACCTTC
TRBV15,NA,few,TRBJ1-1,CATSQARSATEAFF,TGTGCCACCAGTCAGGCTCGGTCGGCCACTGAAGCTTTCTTT
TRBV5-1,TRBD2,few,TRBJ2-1,CASSLGLAGLRAGEQFF,TGCGCCAGCAGCTTGGGTTTAGCGGGATTACGGGCGGGTGAGCAGTTCTTC
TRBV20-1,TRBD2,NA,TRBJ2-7,CSAPGLGDEQYF,TGCAGTGCCCCCGGACTAGGGGATGAGCAGTACTTC
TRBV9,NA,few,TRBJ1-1,CASSVVAESTEAFF,TGTGCCAGCAGCGTAGTGGCGGAATCCACTGAAGCTTTCTTT
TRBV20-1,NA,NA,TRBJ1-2,CSARDKAYGYTF,TGCAGTGCTAGAGATAAGGCCTATGGCTACACCTTC
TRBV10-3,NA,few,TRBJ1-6,CAISESGVWTPLHF,TGTGCCATCAGTGAGTCCGGGGTTTGGACACCCCTCCACTTT
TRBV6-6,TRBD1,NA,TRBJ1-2,CASSFNGGIQGDGYTF,TGTGCCAGCAGTTTCAATGGGGGCATCCAGGGGGATGGCTACACCTTC